A selection of T cell receptor beta chains follows, all from one sample in a study of blood T cell repertoires in COVID-19. Data came from immunoSEQ multiplex PCR; TCRdb stores just in-frame clones and leaves some out. The repertoire includes about 130,000 clones, roughly 89% of them detected once, and roughly 18% sits in the top ten. The sequencing input was peripheral blood. Every receptor here comes from a man aged 50-60 years with active or convalescent COVID-19. The CDR3 runs from the conserved cysteine through the conserved F or W. The D gene is left open where the match is weak. For some rows the clone size is stated as once, few or many, or as a class when expanded; others skip it.

CDR3nt: TGTGCCAGCAGCTTAGGAGGAACTGGGGCCAACGTCCTGACTTTC
CDR3aa: CASSLGGTGANVLTF
j_gene: TRBJ2-6
len: 15
abundance: -
v_gene: TRBV7-9
d_gene: -

CDR3nt: TGTGCCAGCAGATGTAGGGACAGACAGCCCAATGAGCAGTTCTTC
CDR3aa: CASRCRDRQPNEQFF
j_gene: TRBJ2-1
len: 15
abundance: -
v_gene: TRBV7-9
d_gene: TRBD1

CDR3nt: TGCGCCAGCAGCCAAGCAAGGGGACCGGACAGGGGGGAGACCCAGTACTTC
CDR3aa: CASSQARGPDRGETQYF
j_gene: TRBJ2-5
len: 17
abundance: -
v_gene: TRBV4-3
d_gene: TRBD1

CDR3nt: TGTGCCTGGATCAGACCGGGACTAGTGGCCGAGCAGTACTTC
CDR3aa: CAWIRPGLVAEQYF
j_gene: TRBJ2-7
len: 14
abundance: -
v_gene: TRBV30
d_gene: TRBD2

CDR3nt: TGTGCCAGCAGTGAAGCGACAGGGCGGGGAAACACCATATATTTT
CDR3aa: CASSEATGRGNTIYF
j_gene: TRBJ1-3
len: 15
abundance: -
v_gene: TRBV6-1
d_gene: TRBD1

CDR3nt: TGTGCCAGCTCACCGGGACAAACGAACACCGGGGAGCTGTTTTTT
CDR3aa: CASSPGQTNTGELFF
j_gene: TRBJ2-2
len: 15
abundance: -
v_gene: TRBV18
d_gene: -

CDR3nt: TGTGCCAGCAGCTCGCAATCCCAGGGAATTGGGAATGAGCAGTTCTTC
CDR3aa: CASSSQSQGIGNEQFF
j_gene: TRBJ2-1
len: 16
abundance: -
v_gene: TRBV7-2
d_gene: -

CDR3nt: TGTGCCAGCAAACCCCGGGACAGGGGAAATGGCTACACCTTC
CDR3aa: CASKPRDRGNGYTF
j_gene: TRBJ1-2
len: 14
abundance: -
v_gene: TRBV19
d_gene: TRBD1

CDR3nt: TGTGCCAGCAGCCGACAGAACATGGATACTGAAGCTTTCTTT
CDR3aa: CASSRQNMDTEAFF
j_gene: TRBJ1-1
len: 14
abundance: -
v_gene: TRBV3-1/TRBV3-2
d_gene: -

CDR3nt: TGTGCCTGGAGTGTACAGTTTGGGACAGGGCGCAATCAGCCCCAGCATTTT
CDR3aa: CAWSVQFGTGRNQPQHF
j_gene: TRBJ1-5
len: 17
abundance: -
v_gene: TRBV30
d_gene: TRBD1

CDR3nt: TGCGCCAGCAGCCTTAGCCTGAGAGATACGCAGTATTTT
CDR3aa: CASSLSLRDTQYF
j_gene: TRBJ2-3
len: 13
abundance: once
v_gene: TRBV5-1
d_gene: -

CDR3nt: TGTGCCAGCAGTCAATCGGGACTATACTACAATGAGCAGTTCTTC
CDR3aa: CASSQSGLYYNEQFF
j_gene: TRBJ2-1
len: 15
abundance: -
v_gene: TRBV27
d_gene: TRBD2

CDR3nt: TGTGCCAGCAGTGAAGCGGGACACCCTTATGGCTACACCTTC
CDR3aa: CASSEAGHPYGYTF
j_gene: TRBJ1-2
len: 14
abundance: -
v_gene: TRBV2
d_gene: -

CDR3nt: TGTGCCAGCGAATCACGCCCGAGGGGACAGTTGATTCATAGCAATCAGCCCCAGCATTTT
CDR3aa: CASESRPRGQLIHSNQPQHF
j_gene: TRBJ1-5
len: 20
abundance: -
v_gene: TRBV27
d_gene: TRBD1

CDR3nt: TGCGCCAGCAGTGAGCGACAGGGGACCAATTCACCCCTCCACTTT
CDR3aa: CASSERQGTNSPLHF
j_gene: TRBJ1-6
len: 15
abundance: -
v_gene: TRBV10-2
d_gene: TRBD1

CDR3nt: TGTGCCAGCAGTGCCGTCACAGATACGCAGTATTTT
CDR3aa: CASSAVTDTQYF
j_gene: TRBJ2-3
len: 12
abundance: -
v_gene: TRBV6-4
d_gene: -

CDR3nt: TGTGCCTGGAGTACGGGGGGCGCCCGGGGCTACACCTTC
CDR3aa: CAWSTGGARGYTF
j_gene: TRBJ1-2
len: 13
abundance: -
v_gene: TRBV30
d_gene: -

CDR3nt: TGCAGCGTTGAAGAGGGAGGTCAGCCCCAGCATTTT
CDR3aa: CSVEEGGQPQHF
j_gene: TRBJ1-5
len: 12
abundance: -
v_gene: TRBV29-1
d_gene: -

CDR3nt: TGTGCCAGCCCCCCCACAGGGGTGTTTGAAGCTTTCTTT
CDR3aa: CASPPTGVFEAFF
j_gene: TRBJ1-1
len: 13
abundance: -
v_gene: TRBV9
d_gene: TRBD1

CDR3nt: TGTGCCAGTAGTATAGACCTTGACAGGGAGTCATCCTATGGCTACACCTTC
CDR3aa: CASSIDLDRESSYGYTF
j_gene: TRBJ1-2
len: 17
abundance: -
v_gene: TRBV19
d_gene: TRBD1

CDR3nt: TGTGCTAGTGGAAACCAAGCGGGGGGGCCTGGAGAGACCCAGTACTTC
CDR3aa: CASGNQAGGPGETQYF
j_gene: TRBJ2-5
len: 16
abundance: -
v_gene: TRBV12-5
d_gene: TRBD2

CDR3nt: TGTGCCAGCAGCCAAGCCGGACTAGCCCAAGAGACCCAGTACTTC
CDR3aa: CASSQAGLAQETQYF
j_gene: TRBJ2-5
len: 15
abundance: once
v_gene: TRBV3-1/TRBV3-2
d_gene: TRBD2

CDR3nt: TGTGCCAGCAGTGAAACTGGACTAGCGGGAGCCGAGCAGTACTTC
CDR3aa: CASSETGLAGAEQYF
j_gene: TRBJ2-7
len: 15
abundance: once
v_gene: TRBV2
d_gene: TRBD2

CDR3nt: TGCGCCAGCAGCCAAGAGCCACGGGGACAGTATAGCGGGGGTTCTTACAATGAGCAGTTCTTC
CDR3aa: CASSQEPRGQYSGGSYNEQFF
j_gene: TRBJ2-1
len: 21
abundance: -
v_gene: TRBV4-1
d_gene: TRBD2

CDR3nt: TGCGCCAGCAGCCGTGGAGTGGGGGCCCCAGATGGCTACACCTTC
CDR3aa: CASSRGVGAPDGYTF
j_gene: TRBJ1-2
len: 15
abundance: -
v_gene: TRBV4-3
d_gene: -

CDR3nt: TGTGCCAGCACCTATCAGACAGGGAGCAATCAGCCCCAGCATTTT
CDR3aa: CASTYQTGSNQPQHF
j_gene: TRBJ1-5
len: 15
abundance: -
v_gene: TRBV6-5
d_gene: TRBD1

CDR3nt: TGCAGTGCTACGGACAGGGGCATACAGTACTTC
CDR3aa: CSATDRGIQYF
j_gene: TRBJ2-7
len: 11
abundance: -
v_gene: TRBV20-1
d_gene: TRBD1